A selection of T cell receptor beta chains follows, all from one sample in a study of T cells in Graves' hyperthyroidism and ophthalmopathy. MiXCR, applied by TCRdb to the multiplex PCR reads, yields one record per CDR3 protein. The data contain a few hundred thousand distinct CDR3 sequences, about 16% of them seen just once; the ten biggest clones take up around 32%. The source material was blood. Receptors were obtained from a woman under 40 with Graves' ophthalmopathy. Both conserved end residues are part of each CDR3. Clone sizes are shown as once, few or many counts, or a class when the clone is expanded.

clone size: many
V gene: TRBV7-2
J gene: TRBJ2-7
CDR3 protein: CASSLDPTGYEQYF

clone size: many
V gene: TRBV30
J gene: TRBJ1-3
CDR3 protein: CAWSYSGNTIYF

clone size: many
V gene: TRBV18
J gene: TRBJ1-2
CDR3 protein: CASSPYQGLANYGYTF

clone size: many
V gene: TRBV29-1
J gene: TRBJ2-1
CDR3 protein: CSVGISGDNEQFF

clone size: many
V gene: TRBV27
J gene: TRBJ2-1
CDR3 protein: CASSLSWGYLDNEQFF

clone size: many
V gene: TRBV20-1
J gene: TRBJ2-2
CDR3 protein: CSADRASNTGELFF

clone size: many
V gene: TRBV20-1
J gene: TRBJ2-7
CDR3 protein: CSARDLVSTYEQYF

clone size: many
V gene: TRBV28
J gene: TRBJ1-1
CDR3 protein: CASRKPGQGMNTEAFF

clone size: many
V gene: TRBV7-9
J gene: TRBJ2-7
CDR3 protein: CASSLKTSGRFYEQYF

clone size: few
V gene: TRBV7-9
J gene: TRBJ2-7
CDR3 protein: CAGSLVGLAEPYEQYF